Each of the 9 T cell receptor beta chains below was sequenced from the same sample in a study of T cell repertoires in cytomegalovirus infection. Their antigen targets remain unknown. A single record per CDR3 protein comes from TCRdb applying MiXCR to the reads. The sample carries tens of thousands of distinct CDR3 sequences, about 30% recorded once. The sequences come from CD8+ T cells from cultured PBMCs, collected from culture after CMV antigen stimulation. The receptor set was obtained from a human donor in good health (CMV status not recorded). Some clones in this sample may be carry-over from other donors' samples.

This clonotype came up many times. The rearrangement joins TRBV7-9 to TRBJ1-6; 10 bases are a match to TRBD1. The germline gives CDR1 SEHNR, CDR2 FQNEAQ (reference sequence). This CDR3 has 15 residues. Unmatched junction bases numbered 8, after V lost 5 bases and J lost 10 bases. This CDR3 is CASSLAGTGESPLHF. The CDR3 DNA is TGTGCCAGCAGCCTCGCCGGGACAGGGGAATCACCCCTCCACTTT.

Only a few counts were recorded for this clonotype. CDR3 bases: TGCGCCAGCAGCCCCAAACAGGGGGCCACTGAAGCTTTCTTT. Protein sequence: CASSPKQGATEAFF. The chain uses TRBV4-1 and TRBJ1-1; TRBD1 aligns across 9 bases. J was trimmed by 4 bases and V by 4 bases; bases with no gene match: 4. This CDR3 is 14 amino acids long. CDR1 is MGHRA, CDR2 YSYEKL, per germline.

The chain joins TRBV6-5 to TRBJ2-7; D call uncertain. The CDR3 sequence is 13 residues long. Germline CDR1 reads MNHEY; CDR2 reads SVGAGI. The germline V and J ends were trimmed by 3 bases and 3 bases, with 9 bases remaining between them. CDR3 sequence (DNA): TGTGCCAGCAGTTATGGTTACGGCTACGAGCAGTACTTC. Protein sequence: CASSYGYGYEQYF.

This clonotype was seen a handful of times. J is TRBJ2-1 and V is TRBV7-3; the match to TRBD2 covers 14 bases. Trimming cost V 4 bases and J 9 bases; bases outside gene matches: 8. This CDR3 has 16 amino acids. Germline loops: CDR1 SGHTA, CDR2 FQGTGA. The CDR3 sequence is CASSSTGTSGRGEQFF. For the CDR3, the DNA is TGTGCCAGCAGCTCAACCGGGACTAGCGGGAGAGGTGAGCAGTTCTTC.

This clonotype has more than one count but fewer than ten. J is TRBJ1-6 and V is TRBV12-3 or TRBV12-4; TRBD1 aligns across 7 bases. V was pared by 5 bases and J by 8 bases, with 12 bases of the junction left unmatched. This CDR3 is built from 16 residues. The CDR3 DNA reads as TGTGCCAGCAGTCTGGGACCGGGACAGTTTTATTCACCCCTCCACTTT. Translation: CASSLGPGQFYSPLHF.

This chain uses TRBV28 with TRBJ1-1; D is unresolved. Germline V gene sequence: CDR1 MDHEN, CDR2 SYDVKM. Trimming took off 6 bases at V and 7 bases at J, with 15 bases between the two ends. This CDR3 spans 13 amino acids. The CDR3 reads CASREVLQNEAFF. The CDR3 DNA reads as TGTGCCAGCAGAGAGGTACTTCAGAATGAAGCTTTCTTT.

This clonotype has more than one count but fewer than ten. V usage is TRBV30 and J usage is TRBJ2-5, with 9 positions matching TRBD2. This CDR3 has 12 amino acids. Looked up from germline, CDR1 is GTSNPN and CDR2 is SVGIG (reference sequence). V trimming: 4 bases; J trimming: 5 bases; junction bases outside the gene matches: 2. The CDR3 protein is CAWTSGTETQYF. DNA of the CDR3: TGTGCCTGGACTAGCGGGACGGAGACCCAGTACTTC.

This clonotype was seen only a few times. The CDR3 sequence: CATSSTTYGEQYF. Written as DNA, the CDR3 is TGTGCCACCAGCTCAACTACCTACGGCGAGCAGTACTTC. The V call is TRBV15, the J call TRBJ2-7; the D is unclear. The CDR3 covers 13 residues. Looked up from germline, CDR1 is LNHNV and CDR2 is YYDKDF (reference sequence). V was clipped by 5 bases and J by 6 bases, with 14 bases between them. Complete variable domain (other parts from reference TRBV15 and TRBJ2-7): DAMVIQNPRYQVTQFGKPVTLSCSQTLNHNVMYWYQQKSSQAPKLLFHYYDKDFNNEADTPDNFQSRRPNTSFCFLDIRSPGLGDTAMYLCATSSTTYGEQYFGPGTRLTVT.

This clonotype was seen more than once but under ten times. CDR3 amino acids: CASSFKGPPYEQYF. CDR3 coding DNA: TGTGCCAGCAGTTTTAAGGGTCCGCCCTACGAGCAGTACTTC. V gene TRBV6-5 combines with J gene TRBJ2-7; D gene unclear. V lost 4 bases, J lost 2 bases, and 12 bases lay in between. Germline CDR1 and CDR2: MNHEY and SVGAGI. The CDR3 loop spans 14 amino acids.